The next 26 T cell receptor beta chains were all read from a single sample in a study of cytomegalovirus exposure and HLA in healthy donors (dated by TCRdb to 2015 to 2018). Libraries were prepared through the immunoSEQ multiplex PCR assay. For the multiplex PCR, a mixture combining 60 forward primers for TCR Vbeta segments and 13 reverse primers for TCR Jbeta segments was used. The table comes from immuneACCESS by way of TCRdb, which keeps in-frame sequences with V and J called. Part of the clones is missing from these tables; in studies checked, under half for an unresolved V gene and the rest for unknown reasons. The sample table gives about 200,000 clones. 0.65% to 0.75% of the sample is held by the ten biggest clonotypes. The source material was PBMCs. Receptors were obtained from a boy aged 5 to 17 in good health and CMV-seronegative.

This chain connects TRBV5-1 to TRBJ2-5, with TRBD2 matching 7 bases. The ends lost 1 base at V and 2 bases at J; junction bases unmatched: 5. The germline CDR1 and CDR2 sequences are SGHRS and YFSETQ. This CDR3 has 15 amino acids. The CDR3 nucleotides read TGCGCCAGCAGCTTGATCAGCGGGGATCAAGAGACCCAGTACTTC. It encodes CASSLISGDQETQYF.

This sequence joins TRBV6-5 and TRBJ1-2; maybe TRBD1 (5 bases). V lost 0 bases and J lost 5, with 13 bases in between. From germline, CDR1 is MNHEY and CDR2 SVGAGI. The CDR3 runs to 15 residues. The CDR3 region has the DNA TGTGCCAGCAGTTACTCGAACGGGGGTGGGTATGGCTACACCTTC. Amino acids: CASSYSNGGGYGYTF.

This rearrangement joins TRBV2 to TRBJ1-2; a possible D gene is TRBD1 (6 bases). V dropped 6 bases and J dropped 7 bases, with 18 bases sitting between them. Germline CDR1 is SNHLY and CDR2 is FYNNEI. This CDR3 has 14 amino acids. The CDR3 nucleotides read TGTGCCAGCAGCGATATAGTGGAAGGGGGTGGCTACACCTTC. Protein product: CASSDIVEGGGYTF. Looking up the rest from reference TRBV2 and TRBJ1-2 gives the full variable domain: EPEVTQTPSHQVTQMGQEVILRCVPISNHLYFYWYRQILGQKVEFLVSFYNNEISEKSEIFDDQFSVERPDGSNFTLKIRSTKLEDSAMYFCASSDIVEGGGYTFGSGTRLTVV.

The gene calls are TRBV5-5 and TRBJ2-1; D possibly corresponds to TRBD2 (6 bases). V was trimmed by 2 bases and J by 6 bases, leaving 15 bases between them. CDR3 size: 15 residues. Germline loops: CDR1 SGHKS, CDR2 YYEKEE (reference sequence). The CDR3 DNA is TGTGCCAGCAGCTTAACGGGGGTTTGGTCCAATGAGCAGTTCTTC. Translated: CASSLTGVWSNEQFF.

The rearrangement uses TRBV7-9 and TRBJ1-1; TRBD1 agrees at 7 bases. V lost 4 bases to trimming and J lost 4 bases; unmatched junction nucleotides: 12. The CDR3 is made up of 16 amino acids. Per the germline V gene, CDR1 is SEHNR and CDR2 is FQNEAQ (reference sequence). CDR3 sequence (DNA): TGTGCCAGCAGCTCCAGCCGACAGGGTTGGGGCACTGAAGCTTTCTTT. Encoded protein: CASSSSRQGWGTEAFF.

The chain recombines TRBV4-3 with TRBJ1-2, with TRBD1 matching over 10 bases. V lost 0 bases, J lost 9 bases, and 10 bases stayed unmatched. The germline V gene encodes CDR1 LGHNA and CDR2 YSLEER. The CDR3 consists of 16 residues. The CDR3 coding sequence is TGCGCCAGCAGCCAAGAAAGGACAGGGGGGAGAGGCAGCTACACCTTC. Translating gives CASSQERTGGRGSYTF.

The V and J genes are TRBV9 and TRBJ2-1; TRBD2 agrees at 13 bases. The J segment lost 9 bases and the V segment lost 4 bases, leaving 4 bases of the junction unmatched. Germline V CDR1 and CDR2: SGDLS, YYNGEE. This CDR3 contains 14 residues. The CDR3: CASSPGLAGIEQFF. The CDR3 nucleotides read TGTGCCAGCAGCCCGGGACTAGCGGGGATTGAGCAGTTCTTC. Using reference TRBV9 and TRBJ2-1 for the parts outside the CDR3, the full variable domain is DSGVTQTPKHLITATGQRVTLRCSPRSGDLSVYWYQQSLDQGLQFLIQYYNGEERAKGNILERFSAQQFPDLHSELNLSSLELGDSALYFCASSPGLAGIEQFFGPGTRLTVL.

J is TRBJ2-1 and V is TRBV5-1, with 14 positions matching TRBD2. CDR1 and CDR2 (germline): SGHRS, YFSETQ. V gave up 4 bases and J gave up 9 bases; unmatched junction bases: 6. The CDR3 contains 15 residues. The CDR3 loop reads CASSPTSGGAFEQFF. CDR3 DNA sequence: TGCGCCAGCAGCCCGACTAGCGGGGGGGCTTTTGAGCAGTTCTTC. Drawing the rest from reference TRBV5-1 and TRBJ2-1, the complete variable domain is KAGVTQTPRYLIKTRGQQVTLSCSPISGHRSVSWYQQTPGQGLQFLFEYFSETQRNKGNFPGRFSGRQFSNSRSEMNVSTLELGDSALYLCASSPTSGGAFEQFFGPGTRLTVL.

The chain has TRBV5-4 and TRBJ1-5; D is ambiguous. The CDR3 has 15 residues. Germline assignment: CDR1 SGHNT and CDR2 YYREEE (reference sequence). Trimming shortened V by 0 bases and J by 2 bases, and 9 bases separated the two germline ends. The CDR3 is CASSLGGSGNQPQHF. DNA of the CDR3: TGTGCCAGCAGCTTGGGAGGGTCGGGCAATCAGCCCCAGCATTTT.

On this clone itself: The junction does not match germline at one end; this may be a read error. V and J are TRBV27 and TRBJ2-7, with D possibly matching TRBD1 (5 bases). The CDR3 has 13 amino acids. Germline V gene data show CDR1 as MNHEY and CDR2 as SMNVEV (reference sequence). In nucleotides, the CDR3 is TGTGCCAGCAGTTTATCGGGGCCGGGCCTAGAGCACTTC. Translating it yields CASSLSGPGLEHF.

The chain links TRBV4-1 to TRBJ2-6; TRBD2 might be the D (6 bases). Germline assignment: CDR1 MGHRA and CDR2 YSYEKL. The CDR3 has 18 residues. V was pared by 2 bases and J by 0 bases, with 14 bases between. The CDR3 spells CASSQTEGLSSGANVLTF. CDR3 DNA: TGCGCCAGCAGCCAAACGGAGGGCTTATCCTCTGGGGCCAACGTCCTGACTTTC.

The genes are TRBV6-5 and TRBJ1-6; 8 nucleotides match TRBD1. The germline CDR1 and CDR2 sequences are MNHEY and SVGAGI. With V trimmed by 7 bases and J by 15 bases, 14 bases remained unmatched. The CDR3 sequence is 14 residues long. The CDR3 reads CASTLSGGSVLLHF. The CDR3 DNA follows: TGTGCCAGCACCCTCTCAGGGGGCTCGGTTCTCCTCCACTTT.

The chain has TRBV5-1 and TRBJ1-1, with 9 bases fitting TRBD1. CDR1 SGHRS and CDR2 YFSETQ come from the germline V gene. The CDR3 loop spans 15 amino acids. V shed 5 bases and J 2 bases; nucleotides not matched to a gene: 7. The CDR3 spells CASSRGTGSNTEAFF. The CDR3 DNA reads as TGCGCCAGCAGTAGGGGGACAGGGTCTAACACTGAAGCTTTCTTT.

The rearrangement links TRBV6-5 to TRBJ2-5, with D possibly being TRBD1 (5 bases). Germline CDR1 is MNHEY and CDR2 is SVGAGI. The germline V and J ends were trimmed by 3 bases and 4 bases, with 9 bases remaining between them. CDR3 length: 13 residues. DNA of the CDR3: TGTGCCAGCAGTTATACAAGGGGAGAGACCCAGTACTTC. Translation gives CASSYTRGETQYF.

The V call is TRBV30, the J call TRBJ2-7, with 7 positions matching TRBD2. This CDR3 has 14 amino acids. V lost 0 bases and J lost 2; bases outside the gene matches: 4. The germline CDR1 and CDR2 sequences are GTSNPN and SVGIG (reference sequence). In DNA, the CDR3 is TGTGCCTGGAGTGTTGTACGGGGGGCCTACGAGCAGTACTTC. Its protein product is CAWSVVRGAYEQYF.

The genes are TRBV28 and TRBJ2-3, with 12 bases aligning to TRBD2. J lost 5 bases, V lost 5 bases, and 11 bases had no gene match. Germline CDR1 is MDHEN and CDR2 is SYDVKM. The CDR3 is 17 residues long. The CDR3 nucleotides are TGTGCCAGCAGTCTAGGACTAGCGGGGACTTTGGGAGATACGCAGTATTTT. This translates into CASSLGLAGTLGDTQYF. The full variable domain, with the rest looked up from reference TRBV28 and TRBJ2-3, is DVKVTQSSRYLVKRTGEKVFLECVQDMDHENMFWYRQDPGLGLRLIYFSYDVKMKEKGDIPEGYSVSREKKERFSLILESASTNQTSMYLCASSLGLAGTLGDTQYFGPGTRLTVL.

The V and J genes are TRBV19 and TRBJ2-7, with TRBD1 matching 7 bases. V was pared by 5 bases and J by 7 bases, with 8 bases of the junction left unmatched. The CDR3 loop spans 13 amino acids. Per germline, CDR1 LNHDA and CDR2 SQIVND (reference sequence). For the CDR3, the DNA is TGTGCCAGTAGTCTTCTGTCGGACAGGGAGCAGTACTTC. Amino acid sequence: CASSLLSDREQYF.

The chain joins TRBV19 to TRBJ1-1; D call uncertain. V dropped 3 bases and J dropped 4 bases, with 18 bases sitting between them. CDR1 is LNHDA and CDR2 is SQIVND in the germline V gene (reference sequence). CDR3 length: 16 amino acids. CDR3 protein: CASSIHSGGIGTEAFF. The CDR3, as DNA: TGTGCCAGTAGTATCCACTCAGGAGGGATTGGCACTGAAGCTTTCTTT.

The chain's CDR3 is CASRLLDGTYEQYF. The CDR3 nucleotides are TGTGCCAGCAGATTGTTGGACGGGACCTACGAGCAGTACTTC. V gene TRBV27 combines with J gene TRBJ2-7; a possible D gene is TRBD2 (5 bases). CDR3 size: 14 residues. V lost 6 bases, J lost 2 bases, and 14 bases lay in between. The germline CDR1 and CDR2 sequences are MNHEY and SMNVEV (reference sequence).

This rearrangement joins TRBV7-3 to TRBJ2-1; a weak D match, TRBD2 (6 bases). Germline lookup yields CDR1 SGHTA and CDR2 FQGTGA. This CDR3 comprises 12 residues. The ends were cut back, 5 bases at V and 7 bases at J, with 9 bases in the middle. The CDR3 nucleotides are TGTGCCAGCAGCCCCGGGGGAAATGAGCAGTTCTTC. This encodes CASSPGGNEQFF. The variable domain in full, with the rest retrieved from reference TRBV7-3 and TRBJ2-1, is GAGVSQTPSNKVTEKGKYVELRCDPISGHTALYWYRQSLGQGPEFLIYFQGTGAADDSGLPNDRFFAVRPEGSVSTLKIQRTERGDSAVYLCASSPGGNEQFFGPGTRLTVL.

The gene calls are TRBV6-5 and TRBJ2-3, with a tentative D call TRBD1 (6 bases). Trimming took 7 bases from V and 3 from J, leaving 11 bases between them. Germline V gene lookup returns CDR1 MNHEY and CDR2 SVGAGI. CDR3 size: 13 residues. CDR3 DNA: TGTGCCAGCACTCTACAGGGAACAGATACGCAGTATTTT. Amino acids: CASTLQGTDTQYF.

This chain uses TRBV5-1 with TRBJ2-7; 7 bases fit TRBD1. CDR1 SGHRS and CDR2 YFSETQ come from the germline V gene. V was pared by 0 bases and J by 0 bases, with 3 bases of the junction left unmatched. CDR3 length equals 15 residues. CDR3 bases: TGCGCCAGCAGCTTGGGGCAGGGGGACTCCTACGAGCAGTACTTC. Protein sequence: CASSLGQGDSYEQYF.

The chain recombines TRBV19 with TRBJ1-6; tentative D call: TRBD1 (5 bases). Germline V gene sequence: CDR1 LNHDA, CDR2 SQIVND (reference sequence). V was clipped by 1 base and J by 8 bases, with 21 bases between them. The CDR3 is 18 amino acids. The CDR3, as DNA: TGTGCCAGTAGTATAGGGGCCGGGAGGGGCCCCCGGTATTCACCCCTCCACTTT. Amino acids: CASSIGAGRGPRYSPLHF.

The genes are TRBV11-2 and TRBJ1-2, with D uncertain. CDR1 and CDR2 from the germline V gene are SGHAT and FQNNGV. This CDR3 has 15 amino acids. Trimming pared 5 bases from V and 6 bases from J, leaving 19 bases between. CDR3 loop: CASSVTTGSFHGYTF. As DNA, the CDR3 is TGTGCCAGCAGCGTAACAACCGGGTCCTTCCATGGCTACACCTTC.

V usage is TRBV20-1 and J usage is TRBJ2-7; maybe TRBD2 (5 bases). V was shortened by 3 bases and J by 6 bases, with 9 bases between the two germline ends. The CDR3 length is 11 residues. Germline CDR1 DFQATT, CDR2 SNEGSKA (reference sequence). The CDR3 nucleotides are TGCAGTGCTAGCTCGGGGTTCGAGCAGTACTTC. As protein: CSASSGFEQYF.

The V gene is TRBV19, the J gene TRBJ2-7; possibly TRBD2 for D (5 bases). Germline CDR1 is LNHDA and CDR2 is SQIVND (reference sequence). The V end lost 7 bases, the J end lost 7 bases, and 17 bases lay between the germline ends. This CDR3 has 13 amino acids. CDR3 sequence (DNA): TGTGCCAGTAACGACCCCCCGGGCGGGGAGCAGTACTTC. It specifies CASNDPPGGEQYF.